This T cell receptor (beta chain) was observed in a study of molecular identifiers for immune sequencing clone quantification. Whole-study results and caveats: Barcode-sharing identical TCR molecules could underestimate highly expanded clone sizes. Spiked Jurkat TCR RNA equivalent to one cell was reportedly detectable in about 900,000 naive cells.

Using a CD8+CD4-CCR7+CD45RA+ phenotype, naive CD8 T cells were sorted. This clonotype was seen repeatedly, ten times or more. Its target is unknown. Libraries of bulk TCR were made by previously described methods (with listed TCR primers). From the PCR reads, TCRdb called clonotypes with MiXCR, one entry per CDR3 protein. The sample carries roughly 93,000 distinct CDR3 sequences, roughly 25% recorded once. Trimming left V 3 bases short and J 1 base short, with 6 bases between. CDR3 size: 13 residues. The chain carries TRBV12-3 or TRBV12-4 and TRBJ1-1, with unresolved D. Sequencing used naive CD8+ T cells from blood, with Jurkat cell RNA spiked in. The subset denotes: FACS-sorted CD8+CD4-CCR7+CD45RA+ naive T cells. The source is a human donor in good health. Some libraries in this study had Jurkat cell RNA spiked in. The CDR3 DNA is TGTGCCAGCAGTTTCGGAAAGAACACTGAAGCTTTCTTT. Protein product: CASSFGKNTEAFF.